Below, one T cell receptor beta chain is given with its context. It lacks a known antigen. There are no base qualities to consult, and no much larger clone falls within one base. The sample comes from a study of T cell repertoires in cytomegalovirus infection (dated by TCRdb to between 2018 and 2021). Notes on the research overall: Peptide stimulations targeted recently identified HLA-C-restricted CMV epitopes, whose presentation resists viral immunomodulation, together with well-studied HLA-B-restricted epitopes. Donor HLA type was relevant to the analysis, as public TCR beta signatures indicated carriage of CMV infection together with the matching HLA type.

Sequencing took place on an Illumina HiSeq 1500. The public sequencing data were trimmed at Q25 with fastp and processed into clonotypes with MiXCR by TCRdb, which kept only in-frame beta chains. CDR3 protein duplicates are merged, each entry listing the most common genes and DNA. Across this sample there are approximately 600,000 distinct CDR3 sequences, with roughly 43% seen only once. Of the sample, 48% is held by the ten largest clones. Findings and caveats that apply to the study as a whole: In both this cohort and an independent roughly 400-donor cohort, the cumulative frequency of public TCR beta family members distinguished carriers of CMV infection plus the relevant HLA type. The ex vivo response was dominated by HLA-C-restricted CMV-specific TCR beta clonotypes, and the single most frequent clonotype in two of eight donors was supplied by these HLA-C-restricted clonotypes.

The label giving this sample's treatment or condition can be read as: in vitro stimulation with specific CMV peptide epitopes to enrich CMV-specific T cells. This TCR derives from a human donor in good health (CMV status not recorded). Some clones in this sample may be carry-over from other donors' samples. This sample comprised cultured PBMCs, obtained from culture after CMV antigen stimulation.

The CDR3 region has the sequence CASSSRKSQPQHF. The DNA is as follows: TGTGCCAGCAGTTCCAGAAAAAGCCAGCCCCAGCATTTT. The rearranged chain carries TRBV12-3 or TRBV12-4 and TRBJ1-5, with the D segment identity uncertain. The cysteine opens and the phenylalanine closes a CDR3 of 13 amino acids. Just CDR3 DNA is preserved here, 39 bases in frame from base 1. The junction shows trimming of 4 bases on V and 7 bases on J, plus 11 bases between the germline ends.